This is a list of T cell receptor beta chains from one sample in a study of blood T cell repertoires in COVID-19. TCRdb's table, derived via immunoSEQ multiplex PCR, lists solely in-frame clones and lacks some. Here the sample spans about 180,000 clones, 65% to 85% being singletons. The sample consisted of peripheral blood. Receptors originate from a woman in her thirties or forties with COVID-19, enrolled during active disease. CDR3s include the opening cysteine and the closing phenylalanine or tryptophan. Fields, in order: J gene, D gene, clone size, V gene, CDR3 DNA, CDR3 protein. D genes are given only for firm matches. Not every row has a clone size; where given, it reads once, few, many or a size class.

J: TRBJ2-7; D: TRBD2; size: few; V: TRBV2; DNA: TGTGCCAGTGGACTAGCGGGAGGGGCCAACGAGCAGTACTTC; CDR3: CASGLAGGANEQYF
J: TRBJ1-6; D: TRBD1; size: .; V: TRBV19; DNA: TGTGCCAGTAGTCCGTACCCCAAACAGGGGAATTCACCCCTCCACTTT; CDR3: CASSPYPKQGNSPLHF
J: TRBJ1-2; D: TRBD1; size: .; V: TRBV6-5; DNA: TGTGCCAGCAGGATCCCAGGGACAGGGGATGGCTACACCTTC; CDR3: CASRIPGTGDGYTF
J: TRBJ2-7; D: .; size: .; V: TRBV5-1; DNA: TGCGCCAGCAGCCGGCTAGAGACCGCCGGCGAGCAGTACTTC; CDR3: CASSRLETAGEQYF
J: TRBJ2-2; D: .; size: .; V: TRBV9; DNA: TGTGCCAGCAGCGTAGCTGGCGGGATGGGCGGGGAGCTGTTTTTT; CDR3: CASSVAGGMGGELFF
J: TRBJ1-4; D: .; size: .; V: TRBV5-1; DNA: TGCGCCAGCAGCTTGGCTCAGGGGAACGAAAAACTGTTTTTT; CDR3: CASSLAQGNEKLFF
J: TRBJ1-1; D: .; size: few; V: TRBV12-3/TRBV12-4; DNA: TGTGCCAGCAGCCTAGGACAGTTCCAAAAGGCTTTCTTT; CDR3: CASSLGQFQKAFF
J: TRBJ1-5; D: .; size: few; V: TRBV18; DNA: TGTGCCAGCTCAGCTCAGGTTGAGTCCCAGCATTTT; CDR3: CASSAQVESQHF
J: TRBJ2-5; D: TRBD1; size: .; V: TRBV29-1; DNA: TGCAGCGTTGAAGCCCGGGACAGACTCCAAGAGACCCAGTACTTC; CDR3: CSVEARDRLQETQYF
J: TRBJ1-1; D: .; size: .; V: TRBV7-6; DNA: TGTGCCAGCAGCTTACAGGGAGGGGGTGAAGCTTTCTTT; CDR3: CASSLQGGGEAFF
J: TRBJ2-2; D: .; size: .; V: TRBV5-4; DNA: TGTGCCAGCAGCTTGAACCGAGAGGGCACCGGGGAGCTGTTTTTT; CDR3: CASSLNREGTGELFF
J: TRBJ2-7; D: TRBD2; size: .; V: TRBV19; DNA: TGTGCCAGTAGTCCCAGGACTAGGCTGGAGCAGTACTTC; CDR3: CASSPRTRLEQYF
J: TRBJ1-1; D: TRBD1; size: .; V: TRBV19; DNA: TGTGCCACCCGGGACAGGGGAAACACTGAAGCTTTCTTT; CDR3: CATRDRGNTEAFF
J: TRBJ1-1; D: .; size: few; V: TRBV6-5; DNA: TGTGCCAGCAGTTACCCCAGGGGTAGAGCTTTCTTT; CDR3: CASSYPRGRAFF
J: TRBJ2-1; D: TRBD2; size: .; V: TRBV15; DNA: TGTGCCACCAGCAGCGGGAGGGGGACCTACAATGAGCAGTTCTTC; CDR3: CATSSGRGTYNEQFF
J: TRBJ1-5; D: TRBD1; size: .; V: TRBV4-1; DNA: TGCGCCAGCAGCCACGGACAGGGAAATCAGCCCCAGCATTTT; CDR3: CASSHGQGNQPQHF
J: TRBJ1-4; D: TRBD1; size: .; V: TRBV12-5; DNA: TGTGCTAGTGGTTTGACGGCAGGGGGATATGAAAAACTGTTTTTT; CDR3: CASGLTAGGYEKLFF
J: TRBJ2-1; D: TRBD2; size: .; V: TRBV6-4; DNA: TGTGCCAGCAGAGTCCAGGGGATCGGACTAGCGGGGGGTGAGCAGTTCTTC; CDR3: CASRVQGIGLAGGEQFF
J: TRBJ2-6; D: TRBD1; size: .; V: TRBV7-9; DNA: TGTGCCAGCAGCCCGGGACAGGACCCTTACGGGGCCAACGTCCTGACTTTC; CDR3: CASSPGQDPYGANVLTF
J: TRBJ2-7; D: TRBD2; size: .; V: TRBV7-6; DNA: TGTGCCAGCAGCTTATTTTCGGGAGGGGCCTACGAGCAGTACTTC; CDR3: CASSLFSGGAYEQYF
J: TRBJ1-1; D: TRBD1; size: .; V: TRBV5-1; DNA: TGCGCCAGCAGCTTCAGGGGGGTAAACACTGAAGCTTTCTTT; CDR3: CASSFRGVNTEAFF
J: TRBJ1-3; D: .; size: .; V: TRBV5-1; DNA: TGCGCCAGCAGCTTCCAGGACGGGGGTCGAGGAAACACCATATATTTT; CDR3: CASSFQDGGRGNTIYF
J: TRBJ1-1; D: .; size: .; V: TRBV9; DNA: TGTGCCAGCAGCGTAGCGGGGGGGCCCACTGAAGCTTTCTTT; CDR3: CASSVAGGPTEAFF
J: TRBJ2-7; D: TRBD2; size: .; V: TRBV27; DNA: TGTGCCAGCAGTAAATCTAGCGGGGACTACTCCTACGAGCAGTACTTC; CDR3: CASSKSSGDYSYEQYF
J: TRBJ1-1; D: TRBD1; size: .; V: TRBV11-2; DNA: TGTGCCAGCAGCTCGGGACCGGGACAGGGGAACACTGAAGCTTTCTTT; CDR3: CASSSGPGQGNTEAFF
J: TRBJ1-2; D: .; size: .; V: TRBV29-1; DNA: TGCAGCGACAGCTCCTATGGCTACACCTTC; CDR3: CSDSSYGYTF
J: TRBJ1-2; D: .; size: .; V: TRBV7-2; DNA: TGTGCCAGCAGCTTCGATCCGGGCGGGGACGGCTACACCTTC; CDR3: CASSFDPGGDGYTF
J: TRBJ1-2; D: .; size: .; V: TRBV6-5; DNA: TGTGCCAGCAGTTATGGGAGGGATTATGGCTACACCTTC; CDR3: CASSYGRDYGYTF
J: TRBJ1-1; D: .; size: .; V: TRBV2; DNA: TGTGCCAGCAAACGGTACGCTGAAGCTTTCTTT; CDR3: CASKRYAEAFF
J: TRBJ1-5; D: .; size: .; V: TRBV10-1; DNA: TGCGCCAGCAGTGACGGGCCGGGGCAGCCCCAGCATTTT; CDR3: CASSDGPGQPQHF
J: TRBJ2-1; D: .; size: few; V: TRBV10-1; DNA: TGCGCCAGCAGCGACCGGGTGCCCGCTCTCAATGAGCAGTTCTTC; CDR3: CASSDRVPALNEQFF
J: TRBJ2-3; D: .; size: .; V: TRBV19; DNA: TGTGCCAGTAGTATATTAAGGGCGTCGGCGGGGCGACCTGGGGGCACAGATACGCAGTATTTT; CDR3: CASSILRASAGRPGGTDTQYF
J: TRBJ2-4; D: TRBD1; size: .; V: TRBV19; DNA: TGTGCCAGTAGTCCGAGACAGGGGGACGACATTCAGTACTTC; CDR3: CASSPRQGDDIQYF
J: TRBJ1-1; D: TRBD1; size: .; V: TRBV27; DNA: TGTGCCAGCAGTTTGACAGGGAGGACTGAAGCTTTCTTT; CDR3: CASSLTGRTEAFF
J: TRBJ2-5; D: TRBD2; size: once; V: TRBV5-1; DNA: TGCGCCAGCAGCTGGTCAGAAGAAGGACTAGCGCAGGAGACCCAGTACTTC; CDR3: CASSWSEEGLAQETQYF
J: TRBJ2-1; D: .; size: .; V: TRBV5-1; DNA: TGCGCCAGCCTACAGGAAACCTACAATGAGCAGTTCTTC; CDR3: CASLQETYNEQFF
J: TRBJ2-7; D: TRBD1; size: .; V: TRBV7-8; DNA: TGTGCCAGCAGCTTTGCACAGGGGGCGACAAGCTCCTACGAGCAGTACTTC; CDR3: CASSFAQGATSSYEQYF
J: TRBJ1-2; D: .; size: .; V: TRBV6-6; DNA: TGTGCCAGCAGTTCCTGGACAGTCTCCTATGGCTACACCTTC; CDR3: CASSSWTVSYGYTF
J: TRBJ1-2; D: TRBD1; size: .; V: TRBV6-4; DNA: TGTGCCAGCAGTCTGGACAGGGGGCCTTATGGCTACACCTTC; CDR3: CASSLDRGPYGYTF
J: TRBJ1-2; D: .; size: .; V: TRBV6-5; DNA: TGTGCCAGCTATAGAGGGGGAGCATCTGATTACACCTTC; CDR3: CASYRGGASDYTF
J: TRBJ1-2; D: .; size: .; V: TRBV5-5; DNA: TGTGCCAGCAGCTTCCGCCTGGGAGAACGCCTCGACTACACCTTC; CDR3: CASSFRLGERLDYTF
J: TRBJ1-4; D: TRBD1; size: .; V: TRBV27; DNA: TGTGCCAGCACCAAAGGGACAGGGCGTGAAAAACTGTTTTTT; CDR3: CASTKGTGREKLFF
J: TRBJ1-1; D: TRBD1; size: .; V: TRBV11-2; DNA: TGTGCCAGCAGCTTAGTCGGGACAGGCGGTACTGAAGCTTTCTTT; CDR3: CASSLVGTGGTEAFF
J: TRBJ2-7; D: TRBD2; size: once; V: TRBV9; DNA: TGTGCCAGCAGCGCCGCAGAGACTAGCGGGAGTCACGAGCAGTACTTC; CDR3: CASSAAETSGSHEQYF
J: TRBJ1-1; D: .; size: .; V: TRBV27; DNA: TGTGCCAGCGGGAGAACCGATATTATGAACACTGAAGCTTTCTTT; CDR3: CASGRTDIMNTEAFF
J: TRBJ2-5; D: TRBD1; size: .; V: TRBV7-9; DNA: TGTGCCAGCAGCGCACTATGGGCAGGGGGCCAAGAGACCCAGTACTTC; CDR3: CASSALWAGGQETQYF
J: TRBJ1-2; D: .; size: .; V: TRBV5-4; DNA: TGTGCCAGCAGCTTGGTGGGGGGGACTGATGGCTACACCTTC; CDR3: CASSLVGGTDGYTF
J: TRBJ1-5; D: TRBD1; size: .; V: TRBV27; DNA: TGTGCCAGCAGTTACAGGGGATTATATAACAATCAGCCCCAGCATTTT; CDR3: CASSYRGLYNNQPQHF
J: TRBJ1-1; D: .; size: .; V: TRBV9; DNA: TGTGCCAGCAGCGTCATCGGGTACTCGAACACTGAAGCTTTCTTT; CDR3: CASSVIGYSNTEAFF
J: TRBJ2-7; D: .; size: few; V: TRBV28; DNA: TGTGCCAGCAGTCCCGGAGGTGGGTCTTTCTACGAGCAGTACTTC; CDR3: CASSPGGGSFYEQYF
J: TRBJ2-7; D: .; size: .; V: TRBV18; DNA: TGTGCCAGCTCGCCTAATGGGGGGTACGAGCAGTACTTC; CDR3: CASSPNGGYEQYF
J: TRBJ1-2; D: TRBD1; size: few; V: TRBV15; DNA: TGTGCCACCGGGGGCTCCAGGGGGGCGTTTGGCTACACCTTC; CDR3: CATGGSRGAFGYTF
J: TRBJ2-3; D: .; size: .; V: TRBV11-2; DNA: TGTGCCAGCTCCCGAGGGGGGGGGCGGTCGGGCACAGATACGCAGTATTTT; CDR3: CASSRGGGRSGTDTQYF
J: TRBJ1-1; D: TRBD1; size: few; V: TRBV6-2/TRBV6-3; DNA: TGTGCCAGCAGCCCTCAGGACAGGGCGAACACTGAAGCTTTCTTT; CDR3: CASSPQDRANTEAFF
J: TRBJ2-2; D: TRBD2; size: .; V: TRBV5-4; DNA: TGTGCCAGCAGCCAGAAGCGGGAGATGAACACCGGGGAGCTGTTTTTT; CDR3: CASSQKREMNTGELFF